This TCR beta chain derives from a study of cytomegalovirus exposure and HLA in healthy donors. Across the study: Earlier findings included about 120 million unique TCR beta sequences obtained from approximately 170 million T cells. General study points: Trimming of TCR beta V- and J-genes showed a link, identified in a later analysis, to a missense DCLRE1C variant.

In germline, CDR1 is SGHAT, CDR2 FQNNGV. With V trimmed by 5 bases and J by 7 bases, 7 bases remained unmatched. This CDR3 has 14 residues. Primers: 60 Vbeta forward and 13 Jbeta reverse. Data came from immunoSEQ multiplex PCR; TCRdb stores just in-frame clones and leaves some out. The table lists some 110,000 clones, roughly 68% of them singletons, with roughly 0.9% in the top ten. With respect to this clone: The antigen is not known.

What was sequenced was PBMCs. This receptor was identified in a woman aged 25 to 39 in good health and CMV-seronegative. The rearrangement uses TRBV11-2 and TRBJ1-4; 7 bases fit TRBD1. This CDR3 reads CASSPTTGPEKLFF. As DNA, the CDR3 is TGTGCCAGCAGCCCAACGACAGGGCCTGAAAAACTGTTTTTT.